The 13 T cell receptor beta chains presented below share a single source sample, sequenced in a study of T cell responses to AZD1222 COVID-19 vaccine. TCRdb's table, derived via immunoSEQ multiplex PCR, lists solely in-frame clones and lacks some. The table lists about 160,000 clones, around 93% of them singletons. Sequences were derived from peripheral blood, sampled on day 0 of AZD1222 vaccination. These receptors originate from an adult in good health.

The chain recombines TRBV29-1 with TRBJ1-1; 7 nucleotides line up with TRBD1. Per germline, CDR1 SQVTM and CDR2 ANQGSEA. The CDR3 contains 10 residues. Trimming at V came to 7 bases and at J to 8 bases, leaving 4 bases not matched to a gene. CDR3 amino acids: CSGVDREAFF. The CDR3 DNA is TGCAGCGGGGTGGACAGGGAAGCTTTCTTT.

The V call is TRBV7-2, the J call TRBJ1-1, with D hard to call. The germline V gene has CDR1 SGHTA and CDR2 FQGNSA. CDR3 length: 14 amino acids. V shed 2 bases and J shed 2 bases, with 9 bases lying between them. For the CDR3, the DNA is TGTGCCAGCAGCTTAATTCCAGTCAACACTGAAGCTTTCTTT. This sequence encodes CASSLIPVNTEAFF.

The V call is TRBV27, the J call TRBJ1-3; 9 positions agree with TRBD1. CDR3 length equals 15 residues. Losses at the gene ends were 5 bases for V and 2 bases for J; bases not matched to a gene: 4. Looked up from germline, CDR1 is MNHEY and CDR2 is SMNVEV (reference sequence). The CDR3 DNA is TGTGCCAGCAGTAAACGGACAGGGGCTGGAAACACCATATATTTT. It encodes CASSKRTGAGNTIYF.

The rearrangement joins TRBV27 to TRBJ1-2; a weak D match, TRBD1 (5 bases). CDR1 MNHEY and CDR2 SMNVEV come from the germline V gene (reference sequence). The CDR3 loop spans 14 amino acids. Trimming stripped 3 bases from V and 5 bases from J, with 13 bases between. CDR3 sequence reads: CASSFGGRQYGYTF. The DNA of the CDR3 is TGTGCCAGCAGTTTCGGGGGACGTCAATATGGCTACACCTTC.

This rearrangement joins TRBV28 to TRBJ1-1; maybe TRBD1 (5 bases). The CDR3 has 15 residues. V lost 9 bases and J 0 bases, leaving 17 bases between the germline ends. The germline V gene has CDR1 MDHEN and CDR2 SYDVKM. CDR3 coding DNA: TGTGCCAGTCAAGACGGGGCTTTTATGAACACTGAAGCTTTCTTT. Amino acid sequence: CASQDGAFMNTEAFF.

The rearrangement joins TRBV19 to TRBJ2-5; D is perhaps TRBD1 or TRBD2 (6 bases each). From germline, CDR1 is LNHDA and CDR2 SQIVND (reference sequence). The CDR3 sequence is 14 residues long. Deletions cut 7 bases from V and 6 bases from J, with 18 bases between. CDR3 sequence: CASTTGGGGQTQYF. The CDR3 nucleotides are TGTGCCAGTACCACCGGGGGCGGAGGGCAGACCCAGTACTTC.

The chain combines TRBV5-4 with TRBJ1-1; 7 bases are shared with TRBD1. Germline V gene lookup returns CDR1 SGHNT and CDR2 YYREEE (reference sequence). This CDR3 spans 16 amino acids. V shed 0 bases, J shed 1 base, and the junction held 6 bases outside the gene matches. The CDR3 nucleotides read TGTGCCAGCAGCTTGGGTTTGAGACAGGGGAACACTGAAGCTTTCTTT. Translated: CASSLGLRQGNTEAFF.

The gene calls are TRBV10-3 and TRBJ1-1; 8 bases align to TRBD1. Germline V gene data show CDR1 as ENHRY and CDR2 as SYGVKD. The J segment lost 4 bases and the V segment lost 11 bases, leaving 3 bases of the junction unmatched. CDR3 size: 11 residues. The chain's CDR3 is CAADRGTEAFF. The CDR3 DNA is TGTGCCGCAGACAGGGGCACTGAAGCTTTCTTT.

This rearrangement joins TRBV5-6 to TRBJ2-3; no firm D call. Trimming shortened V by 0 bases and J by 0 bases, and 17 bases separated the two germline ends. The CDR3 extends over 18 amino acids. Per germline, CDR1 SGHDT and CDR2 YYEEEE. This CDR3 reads CASSLAQSGVRSTDTQYF. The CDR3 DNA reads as TGTGCCAGCAGCTTGGCTCAGTCTGGGGTCCGCAGCACAGATACGCAGTATTTT. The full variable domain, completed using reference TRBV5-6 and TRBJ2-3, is DAGVTQSPTHLIKTRGQQVTLRCSPKSGHDTVSWYQQALGQGPQFIFQYYEEEERQRGNFPDRFSGHQFPNYSSELNVNALLLGDSALYLCASSLAQSGVRSTDTQYFGPGTRLTVL.

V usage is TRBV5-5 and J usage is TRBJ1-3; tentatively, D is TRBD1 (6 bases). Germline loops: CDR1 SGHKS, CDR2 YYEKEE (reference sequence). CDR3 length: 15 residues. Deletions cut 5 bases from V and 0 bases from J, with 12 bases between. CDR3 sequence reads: CASRLTGSSGNTIYF. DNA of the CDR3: TGTGCCAGCAGACTAACAGGGAGCTCTGGAAACACCATATATTTT.

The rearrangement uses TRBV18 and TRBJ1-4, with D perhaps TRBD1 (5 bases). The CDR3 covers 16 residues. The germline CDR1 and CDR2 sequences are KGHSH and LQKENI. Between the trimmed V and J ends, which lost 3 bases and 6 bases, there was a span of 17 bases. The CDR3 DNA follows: TGTGCCAGCTCACCCGGGTTTGCGGGGGAATATGAAAAACTGTTTTTT. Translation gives CASSPGFAGEYEKLFF.

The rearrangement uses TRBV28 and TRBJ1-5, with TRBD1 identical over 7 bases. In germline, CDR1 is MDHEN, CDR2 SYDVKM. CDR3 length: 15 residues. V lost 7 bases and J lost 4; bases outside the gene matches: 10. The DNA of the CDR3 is TGTGCCAGCACCGGAAGGGGGCTTGGGAATCAGCCCCAGCATTTT. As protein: CASTGRGLGNQPQHF.

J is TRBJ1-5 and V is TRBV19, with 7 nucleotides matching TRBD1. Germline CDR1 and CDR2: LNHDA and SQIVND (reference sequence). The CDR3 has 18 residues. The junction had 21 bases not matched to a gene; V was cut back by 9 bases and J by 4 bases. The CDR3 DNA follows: TGTGCCAGCACCTCAACCCTGGGGTGGGACAGACTAAATCAGCCCCAGCATTTT. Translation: CASTSTLGWDRLNQPQHF. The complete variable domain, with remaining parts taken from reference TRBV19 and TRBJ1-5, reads DGGITQSPKYLFRKEGQNVTLSCEQNLNHDAMYWYRQDPGQGLRLIYYSQIVNDFQKGDIAEGYSVSREKKESFPLTVTSAQKNPTAFYLCASTSTLGWDRLNQPQHFGDGTRLSIL.